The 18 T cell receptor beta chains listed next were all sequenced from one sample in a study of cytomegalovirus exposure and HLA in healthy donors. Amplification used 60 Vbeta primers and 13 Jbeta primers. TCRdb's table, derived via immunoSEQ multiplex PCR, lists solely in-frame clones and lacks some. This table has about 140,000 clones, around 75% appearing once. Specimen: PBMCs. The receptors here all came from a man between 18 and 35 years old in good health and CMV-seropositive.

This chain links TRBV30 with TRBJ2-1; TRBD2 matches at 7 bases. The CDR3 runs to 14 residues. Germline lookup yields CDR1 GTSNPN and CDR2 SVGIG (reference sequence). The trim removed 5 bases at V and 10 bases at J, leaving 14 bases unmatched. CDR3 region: CAWGSGAGVGEQFF. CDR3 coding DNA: TGTGCCTGGGGCTCTGGGGCGGGAGTTGGCGAGCAGTTCTTC.

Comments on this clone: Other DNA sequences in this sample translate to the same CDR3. The CDR3 DNA follows: TGTGCCAGCTCAAGACAGGGATTGAACACTGAAGCTTTCTTT. Protein: CASSRQGLNTEAFF. The genes are TRBV18 and TRBJ1-1, with TRBD1 matching 7 bases. The CDR3 covers 14 residues. V lost 5 bases and J lost 0; bases outside the gene matches: 3. Germline lookup yields CDR1 KGHSH and CDR2 LQKENI.

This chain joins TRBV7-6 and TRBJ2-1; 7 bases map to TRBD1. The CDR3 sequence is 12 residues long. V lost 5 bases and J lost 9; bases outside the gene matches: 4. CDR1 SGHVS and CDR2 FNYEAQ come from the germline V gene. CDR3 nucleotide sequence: TGTGCCAGCAGCACAGGGGTGGGTGAGCAGTTCTTC. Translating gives CASSTGVGEQFF.

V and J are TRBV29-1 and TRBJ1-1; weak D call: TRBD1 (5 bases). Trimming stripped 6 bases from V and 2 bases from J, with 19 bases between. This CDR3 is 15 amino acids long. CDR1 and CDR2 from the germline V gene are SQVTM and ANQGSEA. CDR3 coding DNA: TGCAGCGTCCGTTCCCCGCAGGGAGGTAACACTGAAGCTTTCTTT. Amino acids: CSVRSPQGGNTEAFF.

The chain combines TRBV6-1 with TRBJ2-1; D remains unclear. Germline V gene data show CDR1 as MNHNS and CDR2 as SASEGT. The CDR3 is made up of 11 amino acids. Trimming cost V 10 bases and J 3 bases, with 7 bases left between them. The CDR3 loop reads CAIRFYNEQFF. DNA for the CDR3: TGTGCCATCCGGTTCTACAATGAGCAGTTCTTC.

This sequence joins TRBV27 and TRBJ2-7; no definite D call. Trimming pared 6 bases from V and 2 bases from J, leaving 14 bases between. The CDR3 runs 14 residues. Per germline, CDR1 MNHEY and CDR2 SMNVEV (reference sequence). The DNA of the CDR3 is TGTGCCAGCAGAGAGCAAGCAAATACCTACGAGCAGTACTTC. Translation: CASREQANTYEQYF.

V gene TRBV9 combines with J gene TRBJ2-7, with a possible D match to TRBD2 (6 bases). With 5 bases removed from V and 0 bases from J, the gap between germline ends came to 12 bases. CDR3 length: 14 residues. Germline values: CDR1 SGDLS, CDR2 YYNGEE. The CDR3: CASSFRDSSYEQYF. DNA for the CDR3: TGTGCCAGCAGTTTCCGGGACTCCTCCTACGAGCAGTACTTC.

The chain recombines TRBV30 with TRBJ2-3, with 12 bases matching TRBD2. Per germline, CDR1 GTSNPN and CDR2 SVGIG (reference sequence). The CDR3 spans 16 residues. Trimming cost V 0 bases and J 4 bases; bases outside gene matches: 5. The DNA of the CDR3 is TGTGCCTGGAGTGTATTACTAGCGGGAGGTTCAGATACGCAGTATTTT. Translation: CAWSVLLAGGSDTQYF.

The CDR3 protein is CAGDRVTYEQYF. DNA for the CDR3: TGTGCCGGAGACAGGGTCACCTACGAGCAGTACTTC. The chain joins TRBV30 to TRBJ2-7; 7 bases line up with TRBD1. The junction had 6 bases not matched to a gene; V was cut back by 8 bases and J by 2 bases. The CDR3 runs 12 residues. Germline V lookup: CDR1 GTSNPN, CDR2 SVGIG (reference sequence). The full variable domain, with the rest looked up from reference TRBV30 and TRBJ2-7, is SQTIHQWPATLVQPVGSPLSLECTVEGTSNPNLYWYRQAAGRGLQLLFYSVGIGQISSEVPQNLSASRPQDRQFILSSKKLLLSDSGFYLCAGDRVTYEQYFGPGTRLTVT.

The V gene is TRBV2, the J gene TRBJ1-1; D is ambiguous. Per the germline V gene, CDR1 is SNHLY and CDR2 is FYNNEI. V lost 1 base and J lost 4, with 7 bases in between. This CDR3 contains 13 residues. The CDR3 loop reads CASSEGEVTEAFF. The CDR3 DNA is TGTGCCAGCAGTGAAGGTGAGGTCACTGAAGCTTTCTTT. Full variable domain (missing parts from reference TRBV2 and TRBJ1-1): EPEVTQTPSHQVTQMGQEVILRCVPISNHLYFYWYRQILGQKVEFLVSFYNNEISEKSEIFDDQFSVERPDGSNFTLKIRSTKLEDSAMYFCASSEGEVTEAFFGQGTRLTVV.

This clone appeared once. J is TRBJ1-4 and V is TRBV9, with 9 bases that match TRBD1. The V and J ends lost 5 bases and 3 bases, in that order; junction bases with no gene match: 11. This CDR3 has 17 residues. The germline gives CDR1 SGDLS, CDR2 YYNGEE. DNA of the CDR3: TGTGCCAGCAGTTTGACAGGGGGAGACCGGGCTAATGAAAAACTGTTTTTT. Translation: CASSLTGGDRANEKLFF.

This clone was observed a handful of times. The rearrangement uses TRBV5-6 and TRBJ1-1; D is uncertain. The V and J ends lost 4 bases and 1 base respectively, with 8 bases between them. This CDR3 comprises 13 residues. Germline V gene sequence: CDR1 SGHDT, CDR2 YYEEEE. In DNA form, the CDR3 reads TGTGCCAGCAGCCGGGAGTGGAACACTGAAGCTTTCTTT. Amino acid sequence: CASSREWNTEAFF. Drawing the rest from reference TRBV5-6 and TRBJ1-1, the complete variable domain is DAGVTQSPTHLIKTRGQQVTLRCSPKSGHDTVSWYQQALGQGPQFIFQYYEEEERQRGNFPDRFSGHQFPNYSSELNVNALLLGDSALYLCASSREWNTEAFFGQGTRLTVV.

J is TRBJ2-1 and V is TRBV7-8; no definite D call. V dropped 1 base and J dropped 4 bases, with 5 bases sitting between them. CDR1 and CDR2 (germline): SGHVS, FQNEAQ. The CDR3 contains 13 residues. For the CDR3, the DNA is TGTGCCAGCAGCTTAGGTCCGTACAATGAGCAGTTCTTC. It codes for CASSLGPYNEQFF.

CDR3 DNA sequence: TGCAGCGTTGAAACCGGGTACCAAGGCGAGCAGTACTTC. Encoded protein: CSVETGYQGEQYF. This sequence joins TRBV29-1 and TRBJ2-7; D unclear. Germline V CDR1 and CDR2: SQVTM, ANQGSEA. V gave up 2 bases and J gave up 6 bases, with 14 bases separating them. There are 13 residues in the CDR3.

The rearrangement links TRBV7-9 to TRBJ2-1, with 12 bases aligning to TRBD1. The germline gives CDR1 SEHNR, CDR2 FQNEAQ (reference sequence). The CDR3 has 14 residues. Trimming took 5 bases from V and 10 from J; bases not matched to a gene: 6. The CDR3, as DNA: TGTGCCAGCAGCGGGACAGGGGGCTTGGGAGAGCAGTTCTTC. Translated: CASSGTGGLGEQFF.

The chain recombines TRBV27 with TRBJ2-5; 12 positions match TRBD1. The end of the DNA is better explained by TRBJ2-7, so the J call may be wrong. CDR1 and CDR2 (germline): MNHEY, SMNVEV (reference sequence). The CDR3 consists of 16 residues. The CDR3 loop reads CASSLYPGQGAHEQYF. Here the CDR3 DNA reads TGTGCCAGCAGTTTATACCCGGGACAGGGGGCCCACGAGCAGTACTTC.

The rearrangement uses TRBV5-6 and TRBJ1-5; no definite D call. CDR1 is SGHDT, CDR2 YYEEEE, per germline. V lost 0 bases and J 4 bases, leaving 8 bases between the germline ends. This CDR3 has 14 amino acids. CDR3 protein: CASSLGRLNQPQHF. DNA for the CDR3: TGTGCCAGCAGCTTGGGCAGATTAAATCAGCCCCAGCATTTT.

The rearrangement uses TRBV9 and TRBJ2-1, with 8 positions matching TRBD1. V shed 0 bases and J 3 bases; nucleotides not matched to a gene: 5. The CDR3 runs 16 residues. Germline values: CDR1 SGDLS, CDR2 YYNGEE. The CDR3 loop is CASSVGRDRFYNEQFF. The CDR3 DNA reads TGTGCCAGCAGCGTAGGGCGGGACAGGTTCTACAATGAGCAGTTCTTC.